Below, 31 T cell receptor beta chains from the same sample are listed, as sequenced in a study of blood T cells in healthy people across ages. A sample-barcoded 5' primer and a J-beta primer mix were used in a second PCR of roughly 7 to 11 cycles. TCRdb processed the 5' RACE reads anew with MiXCR; each CDR3 protein has one entry. The sample has about 280,000 distinct CDR3 sequences; around 27% are singletons. Sequencing was done on a sample of blood. Receptor source: a woman aged 65 to 85 in good health.

This clonotype was observed many times. The rearrangement links TRBV12-3 or TRBV12-4 to TRBJ2-5; 9 nucleotides agree with TRBD1. The length of the CDR3 is 16 residues. J was trimmed by 1 base and V by 3 bases; bases with no gene match: 6. In DNA form, the CDR3 reads TGTGCCAGCAGTTTTAAGACAGGGGGAATCCAAGAGACCCAGTACTTC. Protein product: CASSFKTGGIQETQYF.

V gene TRBV12-3 or TRBV12-4 combines with J gene TRBJ2-2, with D hard to call. The CDR3 is 14 residues long. V was clipped by 6 bases and J by 6 bases, with 14 bases between them. As DNA, the CDR3 is TGTGCCAGCAGCATGGAAAACGGCGCCGGGGAGCTGTTTTTT. Protein: CASSMENGAGELFF.

The CDR3 loop is CASSQELGQGYGYTF. The CDR3 region has the DNA TGCGCCAGCAGCCAAGAGTTGGGGCAAGGCTATGGCTACACCTTC. The chain combines TRBV4-3 with TRBJ1-2, with D perhaps TRBD1 (5 bases). Germline V gives CDR1 LGHNA, CDR2 YSLEER. This CDR3 has 15 amino acids. V lost 0 bases, J lost 4 bases, and 12 bases lay in between.

This sequence joins TRBV4-3 and TRBJ2-5, with TRBD2 matching over 9 bases. Judging by the DNA end, TRBJ2-1 fits better; the J call may be wrong. The CDR3 loop spans 16 amino acids. Germline V gene lookup returns CDR1 LGHNA and CDR2 YSLEER. The CDR3 coding sequence is TGCGCCAGCAGCCAAGAGGCGTTAGCGGGAGAGGGTGAGCAGTTCTTC. As protein: CASSQEALAGEGEQFF.

V usage is TRBV9 and J usage is TRBJ2-4; 8 bases fit TRBD1. Germline V gene data show CDR1 as SGDLS and CDR2 as YYNGEE. Trimming removed 2 bases from V and 9 bases from J; junction bases left unmatched: 7. This CDR3 spans 14 amino acids. The CDR3 coding sequence is TGTGCCAGCAGCGTCGCGGGACAGGAGGGCATTCAGTACTTC. This sequence encodes CASSVAGQEGIQYF.

This clonotype was seen ten or more times. The chain combines TRBV15 with TRBJ2-5; a possible D gene is TRBD2 (5 bases). The end of the DNA aligns better with TRBJ2-1, so the J call may be wrong. The CDR3 loop spans 15 amino acids. CDR1 and CDR2 from the germline V gene are LNHNV and YYDKDF (reference sequence). The CDR3 loop is CATSRSQFRGNEQFF. The DNA of the CDR3 is TGTGCCACCAGCAGATCCCAATTTCGGGGTAATGAGCAGTTCTTC.

This clonotype has only a few counts. The rearrangement uses TRBV20-1 and TRBJ2-1; no clear D. This CDR3 contains 14 residues. From germline, CDR1 is DFQATT and CDR2 SNEGSKA (reference sequence). V was trimmed by 6 bases and J by 0 bases, leaving 12 bases between them. The CDR3 reads CSARPSSSYNEQFF. For the CDR3, the DNA is TGCAGTGCCCGGCCCTCTAGCTCCTACAATGAGCAGTTCTTC.

Concerning this clonotype: One end of the junction does not line up with germline, which may come from a read error. This sequence joins TRBV12-3 or TRBV12-4 and TRBJ2-1; 8 bases match TRBD2. The CDR3 totals 17 residues. CDR3 sequence (DNA): TGTGCCAGCAGCCGCCGGGGGGGCGAGCCCTCCTACAATGAGCAGCTCTTC. It specifies CASSRRGGEPSYNEQLF.

The chain links TRBV10-3 to TRBJ2-1; maybe TRBD1 (7 bases). Germline lookup yields CDR1 ENHRY and CDR2 SYGVKD. This CDR3 contains 15 residues. The V end lost 3 bases, the J end lost 6 bases, and 15 bases lay between the germline ends. CDR3 sequence (DNA): TGTGCCATCAGTGATAGGAGGGGACAGACCAATGAGCAGTTCTTC. Its translation: CAISDRRGQTNEQFF.

DNA for the CDR3: TGTGCCAGCAGCTTAGATGTTCAGGTTGTACGTTCACCCCTCCACTTT. Encoded protein: CASSLDVQVVRSPLHF. The chain joins TRBV7-2 to TRBJ1-6; D call uncertain. Trimming removed 1 base from V and 9 bases from J, with 16 bases in between. The CDR3 is 16 residues long. CDR1 SGHTA and CDR2 FQGNSA come from the germline V gene. Filled out from reference TRBV7-2 and TRBJ1-6, the complete variable domain reads GAGVSQSPSNKVTEKGKDVELRCDPISGHTALYWYRQSLGQGLEFLIYFQGNSAPDKSGLPSDRFSAERTGGSVSTLTIQRTQQEDSAVYLCASSLDVQVVRSPLHFGNGTRLTVT.

The chain employs TRBV7-2 and TRBJ1-2; TRBD1 is a possible D gene (5 bases). Germline CDR1 reads SGHTA; CDR2 reads FQGNSA. The CDR3 consists of 16 residues. Trimming shortened V by 1 base and J by 6 bases, and 18 bases separated the two germline ends. CDR3 sequence (DNA): TGTGCCAGCAGCTTAGTGGGAACAGGTCCCAGGGATGGCTACACCTTC. The encoded protein is CASSLVGTGPRDGYTF.

V gene TRBV28 combines with J gene TRBJ2-5, with a possible D match to TRBD2 (5 bases). Matching the DNA end better, TRBJ2-1 makes the J call doubtful. Per germline, CDR1 MDHEN and CDR2 SYDVKM. The CDR3 consists of 13 residues. CDR3 residues: CASKEGNWNEQFF. CDR3 sequence (DNA): TGTGCCAGCAAAGAGGGAAATTGGAATGAGCAGTTCTTC.

The genes are TRBV21-1 and TRBJ2-3; the table gives TRBD2 as D, unverified against the DNA. TRBV21-1 is designated a pseudogene. The CDR3 totals 18 residues. DNA for the CDR3: TGTGCCAGCAGCAAAACTAGCGGGAGGGCCCGCAACACAGATACGCAGTATTTT. Translated, it gives CASSKTSGRARNTDTQYF.

The chain links TRBV13 to TRBJ2-5; the D gene is possibly TRBD2 (6 bases). This CDR3 comprises 17 residues. Trimming left V 2 bases short and J 5 bases short, with 21 bases between. Germline V gene data show CDR1 as PRHDT and CDR2 as FYEKMQ (reference sequence). The CDR3 sequence: CASSLRGGMGFRETQYF. CDR3 nucleotide sequence: TGTGCCAGCAGCTTACGTGGCGGGATGGGTTTTCGGGAGACCCAGTACTTC.

This clonotype was observed a few times. The chain couples TRBV7-2 to TRBJ2-2; D gene ambiguous. The V gene's germline CDR1 is SGHTA and CDR2 FQGNSA. Deletions cut 0 bases from V and 3 bases from J, with 5 bases between. CDR3 size: 14 residues. Written as DNA, the CDR3 is TGTGCCAGCAGCTTAGCAGGCTACACCGGGGAGCTGTTTTTT. Encoded protein: CASSLAGYTGELFF.

There are a few counts of this clonotype. The chain links TRBV12-3 or TRBV12-4 to TRBJ1-5, with D unresolved. This CDR3 has 16 amino acids. Between the trimmed V and J ends, which lost 2 bases and 2 bases, there was a span of 13 bases. CDR3 sequence reads: CASSLWGGKGNQPQHF. CDR3 coding DNA: TGTGCCAGCAGTTTATGGGGAGGCAAGGGCAATCAGCCCCAGCATTTT.

The V call is TRBV5-1, the J call TRBJ2-7; possible D gene TRBD2, 6 bases. Germline CDR1 is SGHRS and CDR2 is YFSETQ. Trimming removed 8 bases at V and 3 bases at J, with 21 bases between. This CDR3 contains 15 residues. The CDR3 DNA is TGCGCCAGTCGGGCGGTGGCGGGGACCCTCTACGAGCAGTACTTC. Its protein product is CASRAVAGTLYEQYF.

The chain links TRBV7-2 to TRBJ2-5, with 10 nucleotides matching TRBD1. This CDR3 region has 19 residues. V gave up 1 base and J gave up 5 bases; unmatched junction bases: 16. Germline V lookup: CDR1 SGHTA, CDR2 FQGNSA. In DNA form, the CDR3 reads TGTGCCAGCAGCTTAGTGAGCGACAGGGGGCCTCGGGGAGGTGAGACCCAGTACTTC. Amino acids: CASSLVSDRGPRGGETQYF.

Points on this clonotype: This may be a read error: a much more frequent sequence differs by one nucleotide. This chain joins TRBV5-5 and TRBJ1-4, with D unresolved. CDR3 length equals 16 residues. From germline, CDR1 is SGHKS and CDR2 YYEKEE (reference sequence). The CDR3 DNA reads as TGTGCCAGCAGCTTGGGACCATTTGCAACTAATGAAAAACTGATTTTT. Amino acid sequence: CASSLGPFATNEKLIF.

The sample holds a few counts of this clonotype. V and J are TRBV7-2 and TRBJ2-1; 7 nucleotides align to TRBD2. From germline, CDR1 is SGHTA and CDR2 FQGNSA. The CDR3 contains 20 residues. V was clipped by 0 bases and J by 9 bases; unmatched bases: 23. DNA of the CDR3: TGTGCCAGCAGCTTAGCCTCTACTGGGAGGGTCTATCAAAAAATGTTTGAGCAGTTCTTC. Translated, it gives CASSLASTGRVYQKMFEQFF.

This clonotype was counted only a few times. DNA of the CDR3: TGTGCCAGCAGTCCCGCCCGACAGGGGCCCAAAGGGGAGCTGTTTTTT. Its protein is CASSPARQGPKGELFF. V and J are TRBV12-3 or TRBV12-4 and TRBJ2-2, with 8 bases fitting TRBD1. The CDR3 runs 16 residues. V was pared by 5 bases and J by 8 bases, with 13 bases of the junction left unmatched.

This clonotype came up a few times. V and J are TRBV10-3 and TRBJ2-6; 9 nucleotides line up with TRBD1. With V trimmed by 4 bases and J by 2 bases, 9 bases remained unmatched. CDR1 and CDR2 (germline): ENHRY, SYGVKD. The CDR3 totals 18 residues. Written as DNA, the CDR3 is TGTGCCATCAGTGTAGCCGGGACAGGGTCCGCTGGGGCCAACGTCCTGACTTTC. Residues: CAISVAGTGSAGANVLTF.

This sequence joins TRBV3-1 and TRBJ2-7, with D possibly TRBD1 on 6 matching bases. This CDR3 is 15 amino acids long. The germline V and J ends were trimmed by 2 bases and 0 bases, with 11 bases remaining between them. From germline, CDR1 is LGHDT and CDR2 YNNKEL (reference sequence). The chain's CDR3 is CASSQQGFLSYEQYF. In DNA, the CDR3 is TGTGCCAGCAGCCAACAGGGGTTCCTCTCCTACGAGCAGTACTTC.

The chain carries TRBV2 and TRBJ2-7, with TRBD1 matching over 9 bases. The V segment lost 6 bases and the J segment 1 base; nucleotides outside the gene matches: 4. Germline lookup yields CDR1 SNHLY and CDR2 FYNNEI. The CDR3 is 14 residues long. The CDR3 DNA reads as TGTGCCAGCAGAACCGGGACAGGGTCCTACGAGCAGTACTTC. It specifies CASRTGTGSYEQYF.

This chain uses TRBV7-2 with TRBJ2-5; D is ambiguous. The end of the DNA is better explained by TRBJ2-1, so the J call may be wrong. Germline loops: CDR1 SGHTA, CDR2 FQGNSA. The CDR3 totals 14 residues. In nucleotides, the CDR3 is TGTGCCAGCAGCTTAAGCCCCCAGAGGAATGAGCAGTTCTTC. Translating gives CASSLSPQRNEQFF.

This clonotype was seen a handful of times. The V call is TRBV2, the J call TRBJ2-1; a weak D match, TRBD2 (6 bases). Trimming cost V 3 bases and J 6 bases, with 6 bases left between them. This CDR3 comprises 12 residues. Germline-derived CDR1 and CDR2 are SNHLY and FYNNEI. The CDR3 protein is CASSETSNEQFF. For the CDR3, the DNA is TGTGCCAGCAGTGAGACTAGCAATGAGCAGTTCTTC.

This clonotype occurred a few times. Germline is not matched at one junction end, which may reflect a read error. This sequence joins TRBV20-1 and TRBJ2-5; 12 nucleotides line up with TRBD2. Looked up from germline, CDR1 is DFQATT and CDR2 is SNEGSKA (reference sequence). The CDR3 consists of 16 residues. As DNA, the CDR3 is TGCAGTGCTAGTCCGCTAGCGGGAGGGAGGCAAGGGACCCAGTACTTC. Its protein is CSASPLAGGRQGTQYF.

J is TRBJ2-1 and V is TRBV4-1; the D gene is possibly TRBD2 (6 bases). The germline gives CDR1 MGHRA, CDR2 YSYEKL. V was trimmed by 0 bases and J by 10 bases, leaving 13 bases between them. The CDR3 sequence is 14 residues long. CDR3 residues: CASSQDSLGREQFF. The DNA of the CDR3 is TGCGCCAGCAGCCAAGATAGTCTAGGGAGGGAGCAGTTCTTC.

This clonotype was observed a handful of times. CDR3 DNA: TGTGCCAGCAGTAGAACAGGGGGCGGCGACTATGGCTACACCTTC. It is translated as CASSRTGGGDYGYTF. The rearrangement links TRBV27 to TRBJ1-2, with TRBD1 identical over 9 bases. Germline CDR1 is MNHEY and CDR2 is SMNVEV (reference sequence). After removal of 5 bases from V and 3 bases from J, the junction contained 7 bases not matched to a gene. The CDR3 covers 15 residues.

V gene TRBV12-3 or TRBV12-4 combines with J gene TRBJ1-1; D is uncertain. Deletions cut 4 bases from V and 5 bases from J, with 17 bases between. The CDR3 spans 15 residues. In DNA, the CDR3 is TGTGCCAGCAGTTCCAACTGGGGATTGGGGACTGAAGCTTTCTTT. It encodes CASSSNWGLGTEAFF.

This clonotype came up a few times. The rearrangement uses TRBV25-1 and TRBJ2-5; a possible D gene is TRBD2 (6 bases). V was trimmed by 1 base and J by 2 bases, leaving 17 bases between them. The CDR3 extends over 17 amino acids. Germline loops: CDR1 MGHDK, CDR2 SYGVNS. CDR3 sequence: CASSELAGIQIQETQYF. CDR3 nucleotides: TGTGCCAGCAGTGAATTGGCGGGAATTCAGATACAAGAGACCCAGTACTTC.